This T cell receptor (beta chain) comes out of a study of Graves' ophthalmopathy and Graves' hyperthyroidism (dated by TCRdb to the late 2010s). For the wider study: Peripheral blood samples were taken at the time of initial diagnosis, before any treatment was given. In total, 135 blood samples were TCR-sequenced: around 42 ophthalmopathy, some 75 hyperthyroidism and some 17 hyperthyroidism-to-ophthalmopathy patients. To tell Graves' ophthalmopathy apart from Graves' hyperthyroidism, and to predict which patients would progress to ophthalmopathy, the study relied on TCR beta repertoire signatures. The independent validation cohort included roughly 19 hyperthyroidism patients plus 17 patients who later progressed from hyperthyroidism to ophthalmopathy. A discovery set of more than 90 patients (around 40 ophthalmopathy, about 59 stable hyperthyroidism) was enrolled to explore V-J signatures distinguishing ophthalmopathy from hyperthyroidism. Following sample collection, hyperthyroidism patients were given methimazole at a starting dose of 30 mg daily, and ophthalmopathy patients were given high-dose intravenous methylprednisolone. In more than 5 hyperthyroidism patients, the T-cell repertoire of thyroid tissue was compared with the T-cell repertoire of blood. What the authors observed across the whole study: In validation, the model predicted ophthalmopathy progression with about 64% sensitivity and about 77% specificity; 12 predicted patients were CT-confirmed with GO in a median of around 6 months. The 13-signature model separated ophthalmopathy from stable hyperthyroidism with roughly 88% sensitivity and 81.08% specificity in cross-validation, and 80%/75% in the test set. No statistical method was used to set the sample size in advance, and the investigators knew which group each participant was assigned to. Among expanded thyroid clonotypes with frequency above 0.001, most also showed up in blood, which suggests that blood repertoires may reflect the thyroid immune response.

The V end loses 1 base and the J end loses 7 bases, and a stretch of 8 bases separates them. Per the germline V gene (reference sequence), LGHDT is the CDR1 and YNNKEL is the CDR2. The CDR3 spans 13 residues, from the cysteine through the phenylalanine. The only DNA kept is the CDR3, 39 bases in frame from the first base. TCR beta CDR3 regions were amplified from RNA transcripts for repertoire sequencing. The first round of RT-PCR was done with HTBI primers and the Qiagen OneStep RT-PCR kit, and was followed by a second round of multiplex PCR, then size selection and purification. The libraries underwent paired-end sequencing with 100 bp reads on an Illumina HiSeq2000. For the original study's pipeline: Reads were processed with SOAPnuke, discarding reads with adapters, uncalled bases, mean Phred below 15, or no exact constant-primer or identifier match. COPE v1.2.5 was used to merge the high-quality paired reads. Unique nucleotide sequences were defined as clonotypes and aligned to IMGT TRB V, D and J references using MiTCR v1.1. The analysis was limited to V-J combinations with a frequency above 0.0001, which together covered approximately 99% of the repertoires. A TCR clonal expansion and chaos score per V-J combination was defined as the ratio of F50 clonal expansion to chaos observed in the TCRdist matrix. Features were reduced by Welch's t-statistics and random forest to about a dozen V-J combinations, which fed a naive Bayes classifier. Thyroid-blood repertoire similarity was quantified with the Morisita-Horn index. Using fastp at Q25 and MiXCR, TCRdb reprocessed the public reads and kept productive beta chains. Duplicate CDR3 protein sequences are folded into a single record with the most common DNA and genes. The V and J calls were not made by the authors but by TCRdb's processing. Here the sample has about 340,000 distinct CDR3 sequences; roughly 17% occur a single time. The leading ten clones occupy 9% to 15% of the sample.

A word on this clonotype: Its antigen is not yet known. This clone may be a read error of a much larger clone one base away.

Ophthalmopathy patients had moderately to severely active disease, Clinical Activity Score of at least 3, NOSPECS grade of at least 4, and disease duration under 3 months. Anyone with other autoimmune diseases, uncontrolled infections, pregnancy or lactation was excluded from the study. Diagnosis was based on clinical symptoms, serum thyroxine, TRAb, thyroid ultrasound and orbital computed tomography. Using Ficoll-Paque density gradient centrifugation, PBMCs were isolated from approximately 11 ml of fresh peripheral blood. Total RNA was extracted using Trizol reagent, and RNA quality was checked on an Agilent 2100 Bioanalyzer.

The chain was built from TRBV3-1 and TRBJ1-5; the D gene assignment is ambiguous. The sequenced sample consisted of peripheral blood. The receptor was isolated from an adult man with Graves' ophthalmopathy. The CDR3 amino acid sequence is: CASSQVWSQPQHF. The DNA sequence is given as TGTGCCAGCAGCCAAGTATGGTCGCAGCCCCAGCATTTT. Extended through the reference TRBV3-1 and TRBJ1-5 proteins, this CDR3 yields the full variable domain: DTAVSQTPKYLVTQMGNDKSIKCEQNLGHDTMYWYKQDSKKFLKIMFSYNNKELIINETVPNRFSPKSPDKAHLNLHINSLELGDSAVYFCASSQVWSQPQHFGDGTRLSIL.